This T cell receptor (beta chain) was captured by sequencing in a study of shared clonotypes between healthy human individuals. Study findings and constraints: Among the subsets, naive ones generally showed larger estimated richness than memory ones.

V gave up 0 bases and J gave up 2 bases, with 5 bases separating them. The V gene's germline CDR1 is SGHRS and CDR2 YFSETQ. The CDR3 runs to 14 residues. Some clones are missing from TCRdb's copy, which holds only in-frame ones; the method was immunoSEQ multiplex PCR. The sample lists 2 million to 3 million clones, 80% to 95% occurring once. Notes on this clone: The antigen is undetermined. In the same sample, other DNA sequences code for this CDR3.

The chain employs TRBV5-1 and TRBJ2-2; unclear D gene. The sequenced sample consisted of naive CD4+ T cells from PBMCs. Subset meaning: CD45RA+ positively selected. The receptor was derived from a man aged 18 to 29 in good health. Some clones in this sample may be carry-over from other donors' samples. CDR3 nucleotide sequence: TGCGCCAGCAGCTTGGTGGGAAACACCGGGGAGCTGTTTTTT. It translates to CASSLVGNTGELFF. The full variable domain, its missing parts supplied by reference TRBV5-1 and TRBJ2-2, is KAGVTQTPRYLIKTRGQQVTLSCSPISGHRSVSWYQQTPGQGLQFLFEYFSETQRNKGNFPGRFSGRQFSNSRSEMNVSTLELGDSALYLCASSLVGNTGELFFGEGSRLTVL.